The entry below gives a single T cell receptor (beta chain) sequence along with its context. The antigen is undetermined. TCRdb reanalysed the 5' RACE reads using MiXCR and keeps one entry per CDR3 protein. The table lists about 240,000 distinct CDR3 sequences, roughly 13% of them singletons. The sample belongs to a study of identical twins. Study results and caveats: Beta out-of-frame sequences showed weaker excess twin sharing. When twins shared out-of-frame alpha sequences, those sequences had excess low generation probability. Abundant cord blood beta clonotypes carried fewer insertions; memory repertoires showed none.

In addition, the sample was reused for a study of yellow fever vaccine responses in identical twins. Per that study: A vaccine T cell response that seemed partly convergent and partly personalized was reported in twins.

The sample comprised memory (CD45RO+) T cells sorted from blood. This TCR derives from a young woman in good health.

This CDR3 is CSARLAGVLDTQYF. In DNA, the CDR3 is TGCAGTGCTAGACTAGCGGGAGTTCTAGATACGCAGTATTTT. The chain couples TRBV20-1 to TRBJ2-3; 10 nucleotides line up with TRBD2. V dropped 2 bases and J dropped 5; count of bases not matched to a gene: 4. The CDR3 length is 14 residues. The germline gives CDR1 DFQATT, CDR2 SNEGSKA (reference sequence).